A single sample gave rise to the 26 T cell receptor beta chains below, sequenced in a study of shared clonotypes between healthy human individuals. The assay was immunoSEQ multiplex PCR, and TCRdb's table has in-frame clones only and misses some. The data show about 2 million clones, approximately 94% seen once. The naive CD8 fraction comprised CD45RO-negative cells positively selected for CCR7 and excluded terminally differentiated effector memory CD45RA+ cells. Sequencing used naive CD8+ T cells sorted from blood. All receptors come from a man aged 18-30 years in good health.

The chain couples TRBV6-6 to TRBJ2-7; D ambiguous. In germline, CDR1 is MNHNY, CDR2 SVGAGI (reference sequence). Trimming stripped 0 bases from V and 3 bases from J, with 15 bases between. The CDR3 extends over 16 amino acids. The chain's CDR3 is CASSYSFRTLSYEQYF. Written as DNA, the CDR3 is TGTGCCAGCAGTTACTCTTTCCGGACCTTGAGCTACGAGCAGTACTTC.

This clone is a singleton in its sample. The J gene is TRBJ1-1, the V gene TRBV10-3, with D hard to call. CDR3 length: 11 amino acids. The V gene's germline CDR1 is ENHRY and CDR2 SYGVKD. Trimming pared 7 bases from V and 4 bases from J, leaving 7 bases between. The CDR3, as DNA: TGTGCCATCAAGACCCTCACTGAAGCTTTCTTT. Encoded protein: CAIKTLTEAFF.

In regard to this clone: Distinct nucleotide sequences in the sample also encode this CDR3. The DNA for the CDR3 is TGTGCCAGCAGCTTCCCGGGACAGCAAGAGACCCAGTACTTC. It codes for CASSFPGQQETQYF. The chain joins TRBV7-9 to TRBJ2-5; 7 bases map to TRBD1. J lost 2 bases, V lost 3 bases, and 3 bases had no gene match. The CDR3 spans 14 residues. Germline CDR1 SEHNR, CDR2 FQNEAQ (reference sequence). The full variable domain, completed using reference TRBV7-9 and TRBJ2-5, is DTGVSQNPRHKITKRGQNVTFRCDPISEHNRLYWYRQTLGQGPEFLTYFQNEAQLEKSRLLSDRFSAERPKGSFSTLEIQRTEQGDSAMYLCASSFPGQQETQYFGPGTRLLVL.

The chain couples TRBV30 to TRBJ2-2; D may be TRBD1 or TRBD2 (5 bases each). Trimming removed 5 bases at V and 0 bases at J, with 19 bases between. Germline CDR1 and CDR2: GTSNPN and SVGIG (reference sequence). The length of the CDR3 is 17 residues. Written as DNA, the CDR3 is TGTGCCTGGGGCTCCCCTTTCGGGGCGCCGAACACCGGGGAGCTGTTTTTT. It encodes CAWGSPFGAPNTGELFF. The whole variable domain, filled in from reference TRBV30 and TRBJ2-2, reads SQTIHQWPATLVQPVGSPLSLECTVEGTSNPNLYWYRQAAGRGLQLLFYSVGIGQISSEVPQNLSASRPQDRQFILSSKKLLLSDSGFYLCAWGSPFGAPNTGELFFGEGSRLTVL.

V gene TRBV7-2 combines with J gene TRBJ2-1; D might be TRBD2 (6 bases). The germline V and J ends were trimmed by 2 bases and 4 bases, with 15 bases remaining between them. The CDR3 runs to 16 residues. Germline V gives CDR1 SGHTA, CDR2 FQGNSA. The CDR3 nucleotides read TGTGCCAGCAGCTTATTGAGGGTAGCGGAATACAATGAGCAGTTCTTC. This encodes CASSLLRVAEYNEQFF.

The genes are TRBV28 and TRBJ2-4, with D perhaps matching TRBD2 (6 bases). Germline CDR1 reads MDHEN; CDR2 reads SYDVKM. Trimming left V 3 bases short and J 6 bases short, with 6 bases between. The CDR3 consists of 12 residues. CDR3 amino acids: CASSFGGNIQYF. As DNA, the CDR3 is TGTGCCAGCAGTTTCGGGGGAAACATTCAGTACTTC.

This clone was seen once. V usage is TRBV7-9 and J usage is TRBJ2-5, with D tentatively TRBD2 (6 bases). Looked up from germline, CDR1 is SEHNR and CDR2 is FQNEAQ (reference sequence). The CDR3 is made up of 14 amino acids. V was cut by 5 bases and J by 7 bases, with 17 bases left in between. The chain's CDR3 is CASSPSGDLGTQYF. The CDR3 nucleotides read TGTGCCAGCAGCCCATCGGGGGATTTGGGGACCCAGTACTTC.

The chain carries TRBV5-6 and TRBJ1-1, with unresolved D. Trimming took off 4 bases at V and 6 bases at J, with 16 bases between the two ends. This CDR3 is built from 14 residues. The V gene's germline CDR1 is SGHDT and CDR2 YYEEEE. CDR3 in amino acids: CASSPGWEKAEAFF. The CDR3 region has the DNA TGTGCCAGCAGCCCCGGGTGGGAGAAAGCTGAAGCTTTCTTT. Combining the CDR3 with reference TRBV5-6 and TRBJ1-1 gives the whole variable domain DAGVTQSPTHLIKTRGQQVTLRCSPKSGHDTVSWYQQALGQGPQFIFQYYEEEERQRGNFPDRFSGHQFPNYSSELNVNALLLGDSALYLCASSPGWEKAEAFFGQGTRLTVV.

With regard to this clone: At the DNA level, this CDR3 is encoded by other sequences in the same sample as well. The V and J genes are TRBV9 and TRBJ2-7; possible D gene TRBD2, 6 bases. This CDR3 has 15 residues. The germline V gene encodes CDR1 SGDLS and CDR2 YYNGEE. V lost 2 bases and J 1 base, leaving 13 bases between the germline ends. Here the CDR3 DNA reads TGTGCCAGCAGCGTCGGCTGGGGGGTGTCCTACGAGCAGTACTTC. This translates into CASSVGWGVSYEQYF. The variable domain in full, with the rest retrieved from reference TRBV9 and TRBJ2-7, is DSGVTQTPKHLITATGQRVTLRCSPRSGDLSVYWYQQSLDQGLQFLIQYYNGEERAKGNILERFSAQQFPDLHSELNLSSLELGDSALYFCASSVGWGVSYEQYFGPGTRLTVT.

This clone appeared many times. The chain recombines TRBV14 with TRBJ2-5; D might be TRBD2 (6 bases). The CDR3 extends over 15 amino acids. The V end was cut by 4 bases, the J end by 4 bases, with 16 bases between. CDR1 is SGHDN, CDR2 FVKESK, per germline. The CDR3 here is CASSRREPLGETQYF. In DNA form, the CDR3 reads TGTGCCAGCAGCCGCCGGGAGCCGCTAGGAGAGACCCAGTACTTC. Complete variable domain (other parts from reference TRBV14 and TRBJ2-5): EAGVTQFPSHSVIEKGQTVTLRCDPISGHDNLYWYRRVMGKEIKFLLHFVKESKQDESGMPNNRFLAERTGGTYSTLKVQPAELEDSGVYFCASSRREPLGETQYFGPGTRLLVL.

The V call is TRBV5-4, the J call TRBJ2-7; D is uncertain. The CDR3 has 13 residues. The V end lost 4 bases, the J end lost 4 bases, and 12 bases lay between the germline ends. Per the germline V gene, CDR1 is SGHNT and CDR2 is YYREEE (reference sequence). DNA for the CDR3: TGTGCCAGCAGCCCAGGATCCCCTTACGAGCAGTACTTC. Amino acids: CASSPGSPYEQYF.

V gene TRBV30 combines with J gene TRBJ2-7; 8 positions match TRBD2. Per the germline V gene, CDR1 is GTSNPN and CDR2 is SVGIG (reference sequence). This CDR3 spans 13 amino acids. V dropped 4 bases and J dropped 4; count of bases not matched to a gene: 6. CDR3 nucleotide sequence: TGTGCCTGGAATGGGGGACTAGGTTACGAGCAGTACTTC. Protein product: CAWNGGLGYEQYF.

V gene TRBV9 combines with J gene TRBJ1-3, with D hard to call. The CDR3 runs to 15 residues. The V end was cut by 4 bases, the J end by 1 base, with 12 bases between. Germline V gene sequence: CDR1 SGDLS, CDR2 YYNGEE. CDR3 loop: CASSPNSISGNTIYF. Written as DNA, the CDR3 is TGTGCCAGCAGCCCAAACAGTATTTCTGGAAACACCATATATTTT.

This rearrangement joins TRBV2 to TRBJ1-1, with D possibly TRBD1 on 5 matching bases. V was trimmed by 7 bases and J by 0 bases, leaving 18 bases between them. The CDR3 runs to 16 residues. Germline CDR1 SNHLY, CDR2 FYNNEI. The chain's CDR3 is CASTAVGTVMNTEAFF. CDR3 nucleotide sequence: TGTGCCAGCACCGCAGTAGGGACGGTTATGAACACTGAAGCTTTCTTT.

This clone came up a few times. The V and J genes are TRBV25-1 and TRBJ2-7; the D gene is possibly TRBD1 (6 bases). Looked up from germline, CDR1 is MGHDK and CDR2 is SYGVNS. The CDR3 covers 14 residues. V was shortened by 6 bases and J by 2 bases, with 14 bases between the two germline ends. As DNA, the CDR3 is TGTGCCAGCAGCGCAGGGGTGGGCCCCTACGAGCAGTACTTC. Translating it yields CASSAGVGPYEQYF.

V and J are TRBV4-1 and TRBJ2-2; D unresolved. The CDR3 covers 14 residues. Trimming stripped 0 bases from V and 1 base from J, with 3 bases between. CDR1 is MGHRA, CDR2 YSYEKL, per germline. In DNA form, the CDR3 reads TGCGCCAGCAGCCAAGATCAGAACACCGGGGAGCTGTTTTTT. Translation gives CASSQDQNTGELFF.

The chain recombines TRBV5-1 with TRBJ1-2, with D perhaps TRBD1 (5 bases). CDR3 length: 14 residues. Germline V gives CDR1 SGHRS, CDR2 YFSETQ. Trimming stripped 4 bases from V and 3 bases from J, with 13 bases between. CDR3 in DNA: TGCGCCAGCAGCCCCCTGAGCAGGGACTATGGCTACACCTTC. This encodes CASSPLSRDYGYTF.

The rearrangement joins TRBV18 to TRBJ2-1, with TRBD2 as a possible D gene (6 bases). V was trimmed by 3 bases and J by 3 bases, leaving 9 bases between them. This CDR3 has 14 residues. Germline V lookup: CDR1 KGHSH, CDR2 LQKENI. The chain's CDR3 is CASSPLTSYNEQFF. In DNA form, the CDR3 reads TGTGCCAGCTCACCCCTGACTAGCTACAATGAGCAGTTCTTC.

The rearrangement joins TRBV15 to TRBJ1-2; D ambiguous. The CDR3 consists of 14 residues. Looked up from germline, CDR1 is LNHNV and CDR2 is YYDKDF (reference sequence). Trimming took 8 bases from V and 7 from J, leaving 20 bases between them. CDR3 protein: CATADRTAPGGYTF. Written as DNA, the CDR3 is TGTGCCACCGCTGACCGTACGGCCCCGGGTGGCTACACCTTC.

This rearrangement joins TRBV2 to TRBJ2-2; no definite D call. V was shortened by 0 bases and J by 8 bases, with 1 base between the two germline ends. The CDR3 runs to 11 residues. Germline V lookup: CDR1 SNHLY, CDR2 FYNNEI. The CDR3 protein is CASSEAGELFF. The CDR3 DNA reads TGTGCCAGCAGTGAAGCGGGGGAGCTGTTTTTT.

On this clone itself: The sample contains more than one DNA sequence encoding this CDR3. The chain combines TRBV4-1 with TRBJ2-7; possibly TRBD2 for D (7 bases). CDR3 length: 16 amino acids. V was cut by 1 base and J by 2 bases, with 15 bases left in between. Germline values: CDR1 MGHRA, CDR2 YSYEKL. For the CDR3, the DNA is TGCGCCAGCAGCCAAGTGGCGCAGGGGAGGGCCTACGAGCAGTACTTC. It translates to CASSQVAQGRAYEQYF.

With respect to this clone: The same CDR3 can be traced to other DNA sequences in this sample. The chain recombines TRBV4-1 with TRBJ2-7, with no clear D. Trimming took 4 bases from V and 2 from J, leaving 15 bases between them. This CDR3 contains 15 residues. CDR1 MGHRA and CDR2 YSYEKL come from the germline V gene. CDR3 nucleotides: TGCGCCAGCAGCCCTCGGACGGCTTCCCCCTACGAGCAGTACTTC. Its protein is CASSPRTASPYEQYF.

The chain links TRBV5-1 to TRBJ2-1; D perhaps matches TRBD1 (6 bases). Looked up from germline, CDR1 is SGHRS and CDR2 is YFSETQ. CDR3 length equals 12 residues. Trimming stripped 7 bases from V and 4 bases from J, with 9 bases between. CDR3 DNA: TGCGCCAGCCAGGACAGTTACAATGAGCAGTTCTTC. Amino acid sequence: CASQDSYNEQFF. The whole variable domain, remainder taken from reference TRBV5-1 and TRBJ2-1, is KAGVTQTPRYLIKTRGQQVTLSCSPISGHRSVSWYQQTPGQGLQFLFEYFSETQRNKGNFPGRFSGRQFSNSRSEMNVSTLELGDSALYLCASQDSYNEQFFGPGTRLTVL.

Points on this clone: At the DNA level, this CDR3 is encoded by other sequences in the same sample as well. The gene calls are TRBV9 and TRBJ2-7, with D unclear. This CDR3 region has 13 residues. Germline V gene lookup returns CDR1 SGDLS and CDR2 YYNGEE. V lost 2 bases to trimming and J lost 0 bases, with 6 bases between them. DNA for the CDR3: TGTGCCAGCAGCGTCGGTACCTCCTACGAGCAGTACTTC. It encodes CASSVGTSYEQYF.

The count of this clone is one. The gene calls are TRBV4-1 and TRBJ2-7; TRBD1 agrees at 9 bases. Germline CDR1 reads MGHRA; CDR2 reads YSYEKL. This CDR3 contains 21 residues. With 0 bases clipped from V and 3 bases from J, the junction kept 21 bases outside the gene matches. The DNA for the CDR3 is TGCGCCAGCAGCCAAGATAGGGTTGGACAGGGGTTGGCGGGACCCTTCTACGAGCAGTACTTC. This encodes CASSQDRVGQGLAGPFYEQYF.

The CDR3 protein is CASSQAFVGVGYEQYF. CDR3 sequence (DNA): TGCGCCAGCAGCCAAGCGTTCGTGGGAGTAGGCTACGAGCAGTACTTC. The J gene is TRBJ2-7, the V gene TRBV4-3; perhaps TRBD2 as D (5 bases). V lost 1 base and J lost 3, with 16 bases in between. Per germline, CDR1 LGHNA and CDR2 YSLEER. This CDR3 spans 16 amino acids.